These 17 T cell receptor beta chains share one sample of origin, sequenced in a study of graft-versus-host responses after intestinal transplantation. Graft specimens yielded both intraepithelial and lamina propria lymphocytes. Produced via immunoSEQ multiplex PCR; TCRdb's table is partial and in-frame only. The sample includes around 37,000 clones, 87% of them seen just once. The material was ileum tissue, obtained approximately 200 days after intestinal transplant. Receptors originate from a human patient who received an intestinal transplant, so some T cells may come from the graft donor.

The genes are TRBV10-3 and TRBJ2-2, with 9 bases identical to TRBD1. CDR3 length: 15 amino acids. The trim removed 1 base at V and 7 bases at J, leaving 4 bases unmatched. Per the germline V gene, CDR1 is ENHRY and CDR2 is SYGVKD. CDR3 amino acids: CAISEFGTGFGELFF. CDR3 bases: TGTGCCATCAGTGAGTTTGGGACAGGGTTCGGGGAGCTGTTTTTT.

CDR3 nucleotides: TGTGCCAGCAGTTTAGGCCACGAGCAGTACTTC. The encoded protein is CASSLGHEQYF. J is TRBJ2-7 and V is TRBV27; no clear D. Trimming stripped 2 bases from V and 5 bases from J, with 4 bases between. The V gene's germline CDR1 is MNHEY and CDR2 SMNVEV (reference sequence). This CDR3 is built from 11 residues.

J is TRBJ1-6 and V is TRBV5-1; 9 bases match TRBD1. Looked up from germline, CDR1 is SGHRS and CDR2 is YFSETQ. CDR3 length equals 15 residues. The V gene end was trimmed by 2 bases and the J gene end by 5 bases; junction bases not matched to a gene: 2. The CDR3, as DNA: TGCGCCAGCAGCTTACGGGACAGGGATAATTCACCCCTCCACTTT. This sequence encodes CASSLRDRDNSPLHF.

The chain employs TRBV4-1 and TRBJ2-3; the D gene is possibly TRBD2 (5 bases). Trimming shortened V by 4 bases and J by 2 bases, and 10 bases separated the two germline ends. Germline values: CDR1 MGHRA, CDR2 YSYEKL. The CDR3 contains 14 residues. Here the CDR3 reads CASSPSGFTDTQYF. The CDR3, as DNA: TGCGCCAGCAGCCCATCGGGGTTCACAGATACGCAGTATTTT.

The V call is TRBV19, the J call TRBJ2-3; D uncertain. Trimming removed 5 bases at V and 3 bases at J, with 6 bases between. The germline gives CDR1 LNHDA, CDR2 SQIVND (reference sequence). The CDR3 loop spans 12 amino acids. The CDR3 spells CASSLNTDTQYF. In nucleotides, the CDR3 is TGTGCCAGTAGTTTAAATACAGATACGCAGTATTTT.

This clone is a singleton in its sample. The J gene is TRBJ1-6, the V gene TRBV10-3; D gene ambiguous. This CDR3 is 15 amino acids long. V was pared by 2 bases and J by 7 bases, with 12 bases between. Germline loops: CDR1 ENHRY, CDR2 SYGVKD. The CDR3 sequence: CAISENQGLNSPLHF. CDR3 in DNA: TGTGCCATCAGTGAGAACCAAGGCCTCAATTCACCCCTCCACTTT.

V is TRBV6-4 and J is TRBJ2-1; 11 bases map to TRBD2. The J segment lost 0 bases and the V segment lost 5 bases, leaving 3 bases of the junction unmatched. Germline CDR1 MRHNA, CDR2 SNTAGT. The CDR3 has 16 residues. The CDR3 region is CASSLSGGGSYNEQFF. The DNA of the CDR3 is TGTGCCAGCAGTCTTAGCGGGGGGGGCTCCTACAATGAGCAGTTCTTC.

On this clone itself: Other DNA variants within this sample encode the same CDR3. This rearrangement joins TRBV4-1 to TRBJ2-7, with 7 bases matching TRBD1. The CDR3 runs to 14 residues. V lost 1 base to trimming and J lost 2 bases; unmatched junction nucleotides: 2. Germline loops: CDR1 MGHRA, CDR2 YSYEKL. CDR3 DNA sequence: TGCGCCAGCAGCCAAGGGCAGGGGGCCTACGAGCAGTACTTC. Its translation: CASSQGQGAYEQYF.

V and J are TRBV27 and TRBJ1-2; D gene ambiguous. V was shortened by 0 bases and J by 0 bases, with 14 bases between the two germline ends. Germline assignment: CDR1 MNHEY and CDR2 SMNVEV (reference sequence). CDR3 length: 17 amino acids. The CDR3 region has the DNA TGTGCCAGCAGTTTATCCCGCAGAACGGACTCTAACTATGGCTACACCTTC. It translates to CASSLSRRTDSNYGYTF.

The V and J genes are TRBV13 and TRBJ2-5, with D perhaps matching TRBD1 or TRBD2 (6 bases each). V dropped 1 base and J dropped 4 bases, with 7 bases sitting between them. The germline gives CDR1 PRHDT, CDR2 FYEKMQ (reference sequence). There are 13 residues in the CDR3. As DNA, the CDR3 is TGTGCCAGCAGCTTAGAGGGGGGAGAGACCCAGTACTTC. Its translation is CASSLEGGETQYF. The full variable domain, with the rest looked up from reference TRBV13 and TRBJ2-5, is AAGVIQSPRHLIKEKRETATLKCYPIPRHDTVYWYQQGPGQDPQFLISFYEKMQSDKGSIPDRFSAQQFSDYHSELNMSSLELGDSALYFCASSLEGGETQYFGPGTRLLVL.

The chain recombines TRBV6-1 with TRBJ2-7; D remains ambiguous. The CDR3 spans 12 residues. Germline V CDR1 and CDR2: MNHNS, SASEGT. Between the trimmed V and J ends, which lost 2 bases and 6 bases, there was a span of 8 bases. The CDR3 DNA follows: TGTGCCAGCAGTGAATTGGGTTTCGAGCAGTACTTC. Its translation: CASSELGFEQYF.

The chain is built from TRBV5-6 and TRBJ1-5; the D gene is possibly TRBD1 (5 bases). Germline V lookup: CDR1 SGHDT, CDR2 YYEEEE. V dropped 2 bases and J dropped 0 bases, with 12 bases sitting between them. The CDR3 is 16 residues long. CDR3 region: CASSFSGTDSNQPQHF. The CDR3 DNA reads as TGTGCCAGCAGCTTTTCCGGGACGGATAGCAATCAGCCCCAGCATTTT.

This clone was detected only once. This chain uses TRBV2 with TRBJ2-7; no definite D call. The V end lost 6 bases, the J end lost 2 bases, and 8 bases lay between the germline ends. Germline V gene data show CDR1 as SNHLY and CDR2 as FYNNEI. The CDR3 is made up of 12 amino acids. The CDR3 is CASSWSTYEQYF. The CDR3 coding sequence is TGTGCCAGCAGCTGGTCCACCTACGAGCAGTACTTC.

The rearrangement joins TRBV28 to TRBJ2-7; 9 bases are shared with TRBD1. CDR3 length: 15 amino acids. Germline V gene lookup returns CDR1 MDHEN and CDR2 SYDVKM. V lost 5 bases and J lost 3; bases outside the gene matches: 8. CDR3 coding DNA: TGTGCCAGCAGTAAGCCAGGGACAGGGATCTACGAGCAGTACTTC. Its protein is CASSKPGTGIYEQYF. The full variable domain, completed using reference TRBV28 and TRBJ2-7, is DVKVTQSSRYLVKRTGEKVFLECVQDMDHENMFWYRQDPGLGLRLIYFSYDVKMKEKGDIPEGYSVSREKKERFSLILESASTNQTSMYLCASSKPGTGIYEQYFGPGTRLTVT.

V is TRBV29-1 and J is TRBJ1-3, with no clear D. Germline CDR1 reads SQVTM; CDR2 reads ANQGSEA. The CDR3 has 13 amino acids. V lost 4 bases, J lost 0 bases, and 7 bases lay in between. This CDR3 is CSVVPRSGNTIYF. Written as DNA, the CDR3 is TGCAGCGTTGTTCCGCGCTCTGGAAACACCATATATTTT.

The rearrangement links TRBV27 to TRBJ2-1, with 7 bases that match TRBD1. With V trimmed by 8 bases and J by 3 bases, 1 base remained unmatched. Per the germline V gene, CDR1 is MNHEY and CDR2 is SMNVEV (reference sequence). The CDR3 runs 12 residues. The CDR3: CASGTDYNEQFF. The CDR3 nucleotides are TGTGCCAGCGGGACAGACTACAATGAGCAGTTCTTC.

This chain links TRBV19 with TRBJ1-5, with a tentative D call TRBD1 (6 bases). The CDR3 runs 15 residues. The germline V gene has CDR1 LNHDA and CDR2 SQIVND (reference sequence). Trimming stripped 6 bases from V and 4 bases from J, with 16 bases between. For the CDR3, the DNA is TGTGCCAGTAGCATCGGGGGCTTTGGGAATCAGCCCCAGCATTTT. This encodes CASSIGGFGNQPQHF.